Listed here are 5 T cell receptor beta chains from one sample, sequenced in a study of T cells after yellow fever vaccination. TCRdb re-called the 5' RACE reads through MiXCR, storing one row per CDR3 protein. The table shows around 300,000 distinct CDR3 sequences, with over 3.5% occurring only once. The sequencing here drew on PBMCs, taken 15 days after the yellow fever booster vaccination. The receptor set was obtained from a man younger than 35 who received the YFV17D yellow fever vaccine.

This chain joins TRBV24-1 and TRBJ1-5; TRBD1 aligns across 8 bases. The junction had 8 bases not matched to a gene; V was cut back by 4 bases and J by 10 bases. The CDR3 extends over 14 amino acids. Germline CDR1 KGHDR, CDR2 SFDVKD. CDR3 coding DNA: TGTGCCACCAGTGACATGACAGGGGAGGGACCCCAGCATTTT. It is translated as CATSDMTGEGPQHF.

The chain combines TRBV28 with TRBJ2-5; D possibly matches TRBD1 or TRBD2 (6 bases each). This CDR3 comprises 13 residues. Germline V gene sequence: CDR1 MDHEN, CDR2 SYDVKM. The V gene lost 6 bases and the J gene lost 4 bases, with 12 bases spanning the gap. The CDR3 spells CASSQGGRETQYF. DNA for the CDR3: TGTGCCAGCAGCCAAGGGGGGAGAGAGACCCAGTACTTC.

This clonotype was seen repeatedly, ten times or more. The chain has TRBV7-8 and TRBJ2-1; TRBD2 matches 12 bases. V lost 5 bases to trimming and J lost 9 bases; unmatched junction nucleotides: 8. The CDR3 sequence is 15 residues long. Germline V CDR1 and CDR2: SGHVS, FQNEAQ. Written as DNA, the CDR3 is TGTGCCAGCAGCCGTGGACTAGCGGGGATGTCTGAGCAGTTCTTC. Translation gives CASSRGLAGMSEQFF. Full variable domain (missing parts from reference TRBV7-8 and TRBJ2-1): GAGVSQSPRYKVAKRGQDVALRCDPISGHVSLFWYQQALGQGPEFLTYFQNEAQLDKSGLPSDRFFAERPEGSVSTLKIQRTQQEDSAVYLCASSRGLAGMSEQFFGPGTRLTVL.

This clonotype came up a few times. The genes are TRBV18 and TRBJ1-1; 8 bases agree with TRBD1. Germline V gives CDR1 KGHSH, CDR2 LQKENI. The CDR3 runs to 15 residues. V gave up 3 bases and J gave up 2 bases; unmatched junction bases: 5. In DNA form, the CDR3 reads TGTGCCAGCTCACCCTCAGACAGGGGAAACACTGAAGCTTTCTTT. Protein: CASSPSDRGNTEAFF.

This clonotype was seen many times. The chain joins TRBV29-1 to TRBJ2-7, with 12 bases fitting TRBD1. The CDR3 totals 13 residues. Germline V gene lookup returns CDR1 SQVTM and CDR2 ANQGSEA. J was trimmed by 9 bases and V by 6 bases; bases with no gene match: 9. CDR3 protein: CSVELGTGGAQYV. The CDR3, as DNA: TGCAGCGTAGAATTAGGGACAGGGGGCGCGCAGTACGTC.